A selection of T cell receptor beta chains follows, all from one sample in a study of monozygotic twins with cystic fibrosis. Generated by immunoSEQ multiplex PCR, the TCRdb table keeps only in-frame clones and is missing some. The sample comprises over 30,000 clones, approximately 90% of which are singletons, and 0.19% rests with the top ten. The source material was blood. These receptors all come from a boy aged 2 to 10 with cystic fibrosis. CDR3s include the opening cysteine and the closing phenylalanine or tryptophan.

j_gene | v_gene | CDR3aa
TRBJ2-2 | TRBV9 | CASSARGDKNTGELFF
TRBJ2-7 | TRBV29-1 | CSVEDRPYEQYF
TRBJ1-1 | TRBV2 | CASTGGGNTEAFF
TRBJ2-3 | TRBV6-5 | CASTSPVTDTQYF
TRBJ2-5 | TRBV6-6 | CASSYSGPQVQETQYF
TRBJ2-3 | TRBV2 | CAGQTSVSTDTQYF
TRBJ1-1 | TRBV23-1 | CASSRAGWLLNTEAFF
TRBJ1-6 | TRBV4-2 | CASSQDRLDSPLHF
TRBJ2-2 | TRBV7-6 | CASSPEGRTGWTGELFF
TRBJ2-2 | TRBV15 | CATSRVPDGELFF
TRBJ1-1 | TRBV6-5 | CASSPGHYGEAFF
TRBJ2-7 | TRBV5-6 | CASSWGQFTSYEQYF
TRBJ1-4 | TRBV7-9 | CASSLEGEKLFF
TRBJ2-3 | TRBV9 | CASSVVDGSTDTQYF